A single sample gave rise to the 19 T cell receptor beta chains below, sequenced in a study of neoadjuvant nivolumab and ipilimumab in lung cancer. The repertoire was sequenced with immunoSEQ multiplex PCR; TCRdb's copy has only in-frame clones and lacks some. Of about 20,000 clones in the sample, more than 75% were seen once. Sequences were derived from tumor tissue, sampled after neoadjuvant nivolumab, alone or with ipilimumab, at or shortly before surgery. The receptors originated from an adult with non-small cell lung cancer.

The chain employs TRBV5-4 and TRBJ2-5; TRBD2 matches at 8 bases. The J segment lost 3 bases and the V segment lost 5 bases, leaving 12 bases of the junction unmatched. This CDR3 has 16 amino acids. The V gene's germline CDR1 is SGHNT and CDR2 YYREEE (reference sequence). CDR3 sequence reads: CASSLRDAGGKETQYF. CDR3 in DNA: TGTGCCAGCAGTTTAAGGGATGCGGGAGGAAAAGAGACCCAGTACTTC.

The V call is TRBV6-4, the J call TRBJ2-6; D might be TRBD1 or TRBD2, each matching 5 bases. Germline CDR1 MRHNA, CDR2 SNTAGT. V was shortened by 4 bases and J by 0 bases, with 10 bases between the two germline ends. This CDR3 has 16 amino acids. CDR3 loop: CASSASGPSGANVLTF. In DNA form, the CDR3 reads TGTGCCAGCAGTGCCTCGGGGCCCTCTGGGGCCAACGTCCTGACTTTC.

The CDR3, as DNA: TGTGCCAGCCTGGTAGGGGGGGGCTACACCTTC. Protein: CASLVGGGYTF. J is TRBJ1-2 and V is TRBV2; perhaps TRBD1 as D (6 bases). Germline values: CDR1 SNHLY, CDR2 FYNNEI. The CDR3 extends over 11 amino acids. V was cut by 8 bases and J by 8 bases, with 12 bases left in between.

This chain links TRBV5-1 with TRBJ2-3; maybe TRBD1 (5 bases). Looked up from germline, CDR1 is SGHRS and CDR2 is YFSETQ. Trimming left V 0 bases short and J 2 bases short, with 10 bases between. This CDR3 has 15 residues. CDR3 amino acids: CASSLGHRTTDTQYF. DNA for the CDR3: TGCGCCAGCAGCTTGGGCCACAGGACCACAGATACGCAGTATTTT. Drawing the rest from reference TRBV5-1 and TRBJ2-3, the complete variable domain is KAGVTQTPRYLIKTRGQQVTLSCSPISGHRSVSWYQQTPGQGLQFLFEYFSETQRNKGNFPGRFSGRQFSNSRSEMNVSTLELGDSALYLCASSLGHRTTDTQYFGPGTRLTVL.

The J gene is TRBJ2-3, the V gene TRBV9, with 14 positions matching TRBD2. The ends lost 4 bases at V and 6 bases at J; junction bases unmatched: 4. In germline, CDR1 is SGDLS, CDR2 YYNGEE. This CDR3 contains 15 residues. CDR3 protein: CASSPRLAGGDTQYF. CDR3 DNA: TGTGCCAGCAGCCCTCGACTAGCGGGAGGGGATACGCAGTATTTT.

The V and J genes are TRBV11-2 and TRBJ2-7; TRBD2 agrees at 7 bases. Germline values: CDR1 SGHAT, CDR2 FQNNGV. The CDR3 totals 17 residues. The V segment lost 4 bases and the J segment 1 base; nucleotides outside the gene matches: 13. CDR3 amino acids: CASSSSPASGLSYEQYF. In DNA, the CDR3 is TGTGCCAGCAGCTCCTCCCCGGCTAGCGGACTATCCTACGAGCAGTACTTC. Variable domain in full (rest from reference TRBV11-2 and TRBJ2-7): EAGVAQSPRYKIIEKRQSVAFWCNPISGHATLYWYQQILGQGPKLLIQFQNNGVVDDSQLPKDRFSAERLKGVDSTLKIQPAKLEDSAVYLCASSSSPASGLSYEQYFGPGTRLTVT.

CDR3 DNA sequence: TGTGCCAGCTCACGGGACAGGGGGGTAGATGGCTACACCTTC. It yields the protein CASSRDRGVDGYTF. This rearrangement joins TRBV18 to TRBJ1-2, with TRBD1 identical over 11 bases. The CDR3 extends over 14 amino acids. J lost 6 bases, V lost 4 bases, and 4 bases had no gene match. Germline CDR1 KGHSH, CDR2 LQKENI.

The chain is built from TRBV15 and TRBJ2-1; 8 bases line up with TRBD2. CDR3 length: 15 amino acids. CDR1 and CDR2 from the germline V gene are LNHNV and YYDKDF (reference sequence). The ends lost 4 bases at V and 3 bases at J; junction bases unmatched: 5. The CDR3: CATSKAGTSYNEQFF. Written as DNA, the CDR3 is TGTGCCACCAGCAAGGCCGGGACTAGCTACAATGAGCAGTTCTTC.

This chain's CDR3 is CASSSSVNSYEQYF. CDR3 sequence (DNA): TGCGCCAGCAGCTCAAGCGTTAACTCCTACGAGCAGTACTTC. The rearrangement links TRBV5-1 to TRBJ2-7; no clear D. Germline CDR1 and CDR2: SGHRS and YFSETQ. V shed 3 bases and J shed 0 bases, with 10 bases lying between them. The CDR3 contains 14 residues.

V gene TRBV6-5 combines with J gene TRBJ2-3; D uncertain. CDR3 length: 15 amino acids. CDR1 and CDR2 from the germline V gene are MNHEY and SVGAGI. Trimming pared 7 bases from V and 4 bases from J, leaving 18 bases between. As DNA, the CDR3 is TGTGCCAGCAATCGCGGACCCGAAGTCCCAGATACGCAGTATTTT. This sequence encodes CASNRGPEVPDTQYF.

The genes are TRBV14 and TRBJ2-7; D perhaps matches TRBD2 (7 bases). This CDR3 has 14 amino acids. Germline loops: CDR1 SGHDN, CDR2 FVKESK. V was trimmed by 5 bases and J by 1 base, leaving 12 bases between them. CDR3 nucleotides: TGTGCCAGCAGCTTTGGGGGGGCTTCCTACGAGCAGTACTTC. This encodes CASSFGGASYEQYF.

The chain is built from TRBV7-2 and TRBJ2-5; the D call may be TRBD1 or TRBD2 (5 bases each). The CDR3 spans 14 residues. The germline CDR1 and CDR2 sequences are SGHTA and FQGNSA. V was pared by 3 bases and J by 5 bases, with 13 bases between. The DNA of the CDR3 is TGTGCCAGCAGCTTTCTGGGGGTTCGGGAGACCCAGTACTTC. Its translation: CASSFLGVRETQYF.

This clone has a handful of counts. The chain employs TRBV5-1 and TRBJ2-7; 9 bases are shared with TRBD2. From germline, CDR1 is SGHRS and CDR2 YFSETQ. The V segment lost 1 base and the J segment 4 bases; nucleotides outside the gene matches: 3. This CDR3 is 14 amino acids long. The CDR3: CASSLSGGRYEQYF. The CDR3 DNA reads as TGCGCCAGCAGCTTGAGCGGGGGGCGATACGAGCAGTACTTC.

The V and J genes are TRBV7-9 and TRBJ2-5, with 7 positions matching TRBD2. The CDR3 has 15 amino acids. Germline lookup yields CDR1 SEHNR and CDR2 FQNEAQ (reference sequence). V trimming: 5 bases; J trimming: 5 bases; junction bases outside the gene matches: 11. The CDR3 reads CASSVSGRSRETQYF. The CDR3 region has the DNA TGTGCCAGCAGCGTCTCCGGGAGGTCCAGGGAGACCCAGTACTTC.

The chain recombines TRBV5-1 with TRBJ2-2; no definite D call. Deletions cut 0 bases from V and 2 bases from J, with 5 bases between. CDR3 length: 14 residues. Germline CDR1 and CDR2: SGHRS and YFSETQ. The CDR3 region is CASSLAYNTGELFF. Written as DNA, the CDR3 is TGCGCCAGCAGCTTGGCCTATAACACCGGGGAGCTGTTTTTT.

The V gene is TRBV10-3, the J gene TRBJ2-5; TRBD2 matches 9 bases. This CDR3 has 15 residues. Germline assignment: CDR1 ENHRY and CDR2 SYGVKD. The trim removed 6 bases at V and 3 bases at J, leaving 8 bases unmatched. CDR3 protein: CAISLSSGRKETQYF. The CDR3 DNA follows: TGTGCCATCAGCCTCTCGAGCGGGAGGAAAGAGACCCAGTACTTC.

V usage is TRBV5-1 and J usage is TRBJ2-2; D is ambiguous. The CDR3 totals 13 residues. The V and J ends lost 0 bases and 4 bases respectively, with 4 bases between them. CDR1 SGHRS and CDR2 YFSETQ come from the germline V gene. The CDR3 sequence is CASSLDITGELFF. In DNA, the CDR3 is TGCGCCAGCAGCTTGGACATCACCGGGGAGCTGTTTTTT.

The rearrangement uses TRBV2 and TRBJ1-1; perhaps TRBD1 as D (5 bases). V lost 2 bases, J lost 8 bases, and 12 bases lay in between. The CDR3 covers 13 residues. CDR1 is SNHLY, CDR2 FYNNEI, per germline. The CDR3 region is CASSERGWGEAFF. The CDR3 DNA is TGTGCCAGCAGTGAACGGGGGTGGGGGGAAGCTTTCTTT.

This clone appeared a single time. The chain joins TRBV10-1 to TRBJ1-1, with 7 bases matching TRBD1. Trimming removed 6 bases from V and 6 bases from J; junction bases left unmatched: 10. Germline values: CDR1 WNHNN, CDR2 SYGVQD (reference sequence). The CDR3 has 14 amino acids. DNA for the CDR3: TGCGCCAGCAGCCTTACAGGGGCCGGTTCTGAAGCTTTCTTT. As protein: CASSLTGAGSEAFF.